The 8 T cell receptor beta chains below were found in one sample sequenced in a study of PD-L1 blockade in urothelial cancer. Only in-frame clones appear in the TCRdb table, and some are missing; sequencing was by immunoSEQ multiplex PCR. The data contain tens of thousands of clones, roughly 84% of them singletons. Time point indicated: pretreatment peripheral blood. The sequencing here drew on PBMCs, taken around atezolizumab (anti-PD-L1) treatment. The receptor set was obtained from a man between 60 and 70 years old with urothelial cancer.

This chain links TRBV7-2 with TRBJ2-7; 9 nucleotides align to TRBD2. The germline V gene encodes CDR1 SGHTA and CDR2 FQGNSA. This CDR3 comprises 13 residues. The junction had 2 bases not matched to a gene; V was cut back by 5 bases and J by 3 bases. As DNA, the CDR3 is TGTGCCAGCAGCCAGACTAGCGGCTACGAGCAGTACTTC. Protein sequence: CASSQTSGYEQYF.

The CDR3 sequence: CASSLVASSAGELFF. The CDR3 DNA sequence: TGCGCCAGCAGCTTGGTAGCTAGCTCGGCCGGGGAGCTGTTTTTT. The J gene is TRBJ2-2, the V gene TRBV5-1, with D possibly TRBD2 on 5 matching bases. V lost 0 bases and J lost 6, with 12 bases in between. Germline V lookup: CDR1 SGHRS, CDR2 YFSETQ. The CDR3 covers 15 residues.

The V gene is TRBV18, the J gene TRBJ1-3, with no clear D. With 2 bases removed from V and 0 bases from J, the gap between germline ends came to 14 bases. The CDR3 loop spans 17 amino acids. Germline loops: CDR1 KGHSH, CDR2 LQKENI. CDR3 coding DNA: TGTGCCAGCTCACCAAGTCCCTCTCTGAGCTCTGGAAACACCATATATTTT. Its translation is CASSPSPSLSSGNTIYF.

J is TRBJ1-2 and V is TRBV4-1, with 9 bases identical to TRBD1. Germline V gene data show CDR1 as MGHRA and CDR2 as YSYEKL. Germline trimming cut 4 bases from V and 10 bases from J; bases unmatched to any gene: 7. This CDR3 region has 13 residues. The CDR3 spells CASSRGDREDYTF. As DNA, the CDR3 is TGCGCCAGCAGCCGGGGGGACAGGGAAGACTACACCTTC.

The chain joins TRBV7-8 to TRBJ2-5; TRBD2 aligns across 12 bases. Germline CDR1 SGHVS, CDR2 FQNEAQ. Losses at the gene ends were 5 bases for V and 5 bases for J; bases not matched to a gene: 9. This CDR3 is built from 16 residues. The CDR3 nucleotides are TGTGCCAGCAGCCGCGCTAGCGGGGGGGCCGCGGAGACCCAGTACTTC. Residues: CASSRASGGAAETQYF. The whole variable domain, remainder taken from reference TRBV7-8 and TRBJ2-5, is GAGVSQSPRYKVAKRGQDVALRCDPISGHVSLFWYQQALGQGPEFLTYFQNEAQLDKSGLPSDRFFAERPEGSVSTLKIQRTQQEDSAVYLCASSRASGGAAETQYFGPGTRLLVL.

The CDR3 DNA is TGTGCCAGCAGCTCCCTGGAGGACAGGGACCACGAGCAGTACTTC. Residues: CASSSLEDRDHEQYF. The chain joins TRBV11-2 to TRBJ2-7; 8 nucleotides line up with TRBD1. The CDR3 runs to 15 residues. The V gene end was trimmed by 4 bases and the J gene end by 5 bases; junction bases not matched to a gene: 10. Germline V gives CDR1 SGHAT, CDR2 FQNNGV.

The chain links TRBV13 to TRBJ2-7; 7 bases agree with TRBD1. This CDR3 region has 19 residues. Trimming took 3 bases from V and 1 from J; bases not matched to a gene: 18. Germline-derived CDR1 and CDR2 are PRHDT and FYEKMQ (reference sequence). The CDR3 loop reads CASSLLSGAGGKGSYEQYF. The CDR3 DNA is TGTGCCAGCAGCTTGCTTTCTGGGGCAGGGGGAAAAGGTTCCTACGAGCAGTACTTC.

The J gene is TRBJ1-6, the V gene TRBV7-9; the match to TRBD1 covers 11 bases. The CDR3 spans 15 residues. Germline CDR1 reads SEHNR; CDR2 reads FQNEAQ (reference sequence). The trim removed 5 bases at V and 12 bases at J, leaving 9 bases unmatched. In DNA form, the CDR3 reads TGTGCCAGCAGCCCAGCCGGGACAGGGGGTAAACCCCTCCACTTT. It is translated as CASSPAGTGGKPLHF.